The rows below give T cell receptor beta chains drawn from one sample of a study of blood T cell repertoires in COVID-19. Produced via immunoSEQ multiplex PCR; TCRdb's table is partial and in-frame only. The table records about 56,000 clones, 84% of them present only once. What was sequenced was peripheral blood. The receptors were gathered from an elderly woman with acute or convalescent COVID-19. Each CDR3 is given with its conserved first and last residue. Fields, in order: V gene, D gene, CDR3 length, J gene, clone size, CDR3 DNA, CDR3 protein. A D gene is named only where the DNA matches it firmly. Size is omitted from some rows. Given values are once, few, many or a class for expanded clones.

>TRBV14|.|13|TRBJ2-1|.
TGTGCCAGCAGCCAAGATCGACAAGGGAGGCAGTTCTTC
CASSQDRQGRQFF
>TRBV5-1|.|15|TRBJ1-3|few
TGCGCCAGCAGCTTGTCGGGTATAGAAGGAAACACCATATATTTT
CASSLSGIEGNTIYF
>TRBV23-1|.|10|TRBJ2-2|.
TGCGCCGCGGTAACCGGGGAGCTGTTTTTT
CAAVTGELFF
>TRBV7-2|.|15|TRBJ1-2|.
TGTGCCAGCAGCTTTATAGGTGGGGGCGCGAGGGGCTACACCTTC
CASSFIGGGARGYTF
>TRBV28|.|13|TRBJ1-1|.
TGTGCCAGCCGGCAGGGAGGGTACACTGAAGCTTTCTTT
CASRQGGYTEAFF
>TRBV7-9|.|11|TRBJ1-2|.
TGTGCCAGCAGCCCCCGCTATGGCTACACCTTC
CASSPRYGYTF
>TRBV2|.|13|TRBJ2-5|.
TGTGCCAGCAGCATAGCGGATAGAAAGACCCAGTACTTC
CASSIADRKTQYF
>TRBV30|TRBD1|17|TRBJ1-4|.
TGTGCCTGGAGCGACAGGGAAAACAAAGGAAAGAGCGAAAAACTGTTTTTT
CAWSDRENKGKSEKLFF
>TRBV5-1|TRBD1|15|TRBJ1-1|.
TGCGCCAGCAGCACCGGACAGGGGGGGAACACTGAAGCTTTCTTT
CASSTGQGGNTEAFF
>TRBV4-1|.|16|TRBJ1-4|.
TGCGCCAGCAGCCAAAAGCCGGCAGGTTTTAATGAAAAACTGTTTTTT
CASSQKPAGFNEKLFF
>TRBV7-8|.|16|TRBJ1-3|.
TGTGCCAGCAGCCCCGGACTCGGAGGCTCTGGAAACACCATATATTTT
CASSPGLGGSGNTIYF
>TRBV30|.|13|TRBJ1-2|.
TGTGCCTGGACCGCGGGTCTGGGTGGTGGCTACACCTTC
CAWTAGLGGGYTF
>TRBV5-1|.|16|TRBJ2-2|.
TGCGCCAGCAGCTTGACGGCGGGGCTGAACACCGGGGAGCTGTTTTTT
CASSLTAGLNTGELFF
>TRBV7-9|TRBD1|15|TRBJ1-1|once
TGTGCCAGCAGCCCCCGGACAGGGATGAACACTGAAGCTTTCTTT
CASSPRTGMNTEAFF
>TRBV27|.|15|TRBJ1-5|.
TGTGCCAGCAGTTTACACAGGGAAAAGGATCAGCCCCAGCATTTT
CASSLHREKDQPQHF
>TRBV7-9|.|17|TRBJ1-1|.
TGTGCCAGCAGCTTAGGTTTACGGGACAAGGAGAACACTGAAGCTTTCTTT
CASSLGLRDKENTEAFF
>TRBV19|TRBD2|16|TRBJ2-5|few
TGTGCCAGTAGTATAGGTAGCGGGGGCGTCAGAGAGACCCAGTACTTC
CASSIGSGGVRETQYF
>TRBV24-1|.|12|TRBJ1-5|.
TGTGCCACCAGTGAACCAGGGGAGCCCCAGCATTTT
CATSEPGEPQHF
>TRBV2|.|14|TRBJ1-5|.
TGTGCCAGCAGTGTAGAGGGAAACAATCAGCCCCAGCATTTT
CASSVEGNNQPQHF